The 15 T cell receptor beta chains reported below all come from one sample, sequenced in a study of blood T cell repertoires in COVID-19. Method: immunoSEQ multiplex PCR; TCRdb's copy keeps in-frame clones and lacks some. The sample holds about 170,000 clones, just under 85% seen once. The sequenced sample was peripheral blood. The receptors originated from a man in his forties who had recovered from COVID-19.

CDR3 in DNA: TGTGCCAGCAGAGCCAGGGTCGCCGGGGAGCTGTTTTTT. Amino acid sequence: CASRARVAGELFF. The V gene is TRBV6-6, the J gene TRBJ2-2; maybe TRBD1 (5 bases). V lost 6 bases to trimming and J lost 6 bases, with 11 bases between them. CDR3 size: 13 residues. Germline V gene lookup returns CDR1 MNHNY and CDR2 SVGAGI (reference sequence).

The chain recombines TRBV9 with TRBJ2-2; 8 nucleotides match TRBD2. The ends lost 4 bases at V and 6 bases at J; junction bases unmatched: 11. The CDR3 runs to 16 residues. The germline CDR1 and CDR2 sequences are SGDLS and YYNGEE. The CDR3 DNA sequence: TGTGCCAGCAGCACGTGGGGCGGGAGGTTGTCCGGGGAGCTGTTTTTT. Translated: CASSTWGGRLSGELFF.

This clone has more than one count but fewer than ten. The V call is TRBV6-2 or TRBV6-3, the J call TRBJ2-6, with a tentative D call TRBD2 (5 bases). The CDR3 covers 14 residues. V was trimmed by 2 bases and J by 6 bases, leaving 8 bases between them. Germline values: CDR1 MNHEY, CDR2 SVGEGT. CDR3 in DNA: TGTGCCAGCAGTTACGGTCGGGAGGCCAACGTCCTGACTTTC. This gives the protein CASSYGREANVLTF.

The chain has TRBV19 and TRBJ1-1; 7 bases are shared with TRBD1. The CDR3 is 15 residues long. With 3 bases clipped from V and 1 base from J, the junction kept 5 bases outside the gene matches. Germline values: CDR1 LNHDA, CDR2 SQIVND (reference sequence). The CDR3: CASSIQGGTNTEAFF. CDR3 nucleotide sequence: TGTGCCAGTAGTATTCAGGGGGGAACGAACACTGAAGCTTTCTTT.

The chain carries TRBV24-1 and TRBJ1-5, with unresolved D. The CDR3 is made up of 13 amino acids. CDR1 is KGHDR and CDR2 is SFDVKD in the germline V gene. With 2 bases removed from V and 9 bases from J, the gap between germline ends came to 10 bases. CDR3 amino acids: CATSDSWSGPQHF. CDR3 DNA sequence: TGTGCCACCAGTGATTCATGGTCGGGGCCCCAGCATTTT.

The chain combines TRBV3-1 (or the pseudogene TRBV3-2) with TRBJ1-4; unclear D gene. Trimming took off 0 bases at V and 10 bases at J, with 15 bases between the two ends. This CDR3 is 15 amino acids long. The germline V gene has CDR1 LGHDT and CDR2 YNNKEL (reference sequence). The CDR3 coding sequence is TGTGCCAGCAGCCAAGAATCAGTTCGGCGAGGAAAACTGTTTTTT. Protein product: CASSQESVRRGKLFF.

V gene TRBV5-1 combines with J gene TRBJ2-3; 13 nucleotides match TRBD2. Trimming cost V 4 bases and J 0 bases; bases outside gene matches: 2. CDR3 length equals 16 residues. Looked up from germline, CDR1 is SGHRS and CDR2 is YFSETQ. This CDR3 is CASSQGLAGSTDTQYF. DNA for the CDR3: TGCGCCAGCAGCCAGGGACTAGCGGGAAGCACAGATACGCAGTATTTT.

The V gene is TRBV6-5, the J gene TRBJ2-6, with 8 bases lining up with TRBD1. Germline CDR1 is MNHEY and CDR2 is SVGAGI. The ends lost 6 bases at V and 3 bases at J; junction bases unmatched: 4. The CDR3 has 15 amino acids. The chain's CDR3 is CASSPQGGGANVLTF. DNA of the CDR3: TGTGCCAGCAGCCCACAGGGGGGTGGGGCCAACGTCCTGACTTTC.

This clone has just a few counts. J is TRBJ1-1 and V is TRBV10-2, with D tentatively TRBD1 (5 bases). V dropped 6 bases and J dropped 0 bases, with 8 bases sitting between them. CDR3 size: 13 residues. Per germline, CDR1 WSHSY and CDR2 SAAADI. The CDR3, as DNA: TGCGCCAGCAGGGCGGACATGAACACTGAAGCTTTCTTT. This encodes CASRADMNTEAFF.

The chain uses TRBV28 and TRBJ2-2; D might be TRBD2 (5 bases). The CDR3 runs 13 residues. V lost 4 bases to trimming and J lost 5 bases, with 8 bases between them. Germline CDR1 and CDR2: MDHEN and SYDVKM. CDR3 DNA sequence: TGTGCCAGCAGTTCTCCGGGAACCGGGGAGCTGTTTTTT. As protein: CASSSPGTGELFF.

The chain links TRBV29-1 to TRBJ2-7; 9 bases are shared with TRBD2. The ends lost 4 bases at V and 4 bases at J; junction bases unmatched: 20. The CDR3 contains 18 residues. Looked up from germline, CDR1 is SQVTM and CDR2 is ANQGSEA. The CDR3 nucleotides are TGCAGCGTTGGTGTCAGGGGGACTAGCCAACCCGGAACGTACGAGCAGTACTTC. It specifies CSVGVRGTSQPGTYEQYF.

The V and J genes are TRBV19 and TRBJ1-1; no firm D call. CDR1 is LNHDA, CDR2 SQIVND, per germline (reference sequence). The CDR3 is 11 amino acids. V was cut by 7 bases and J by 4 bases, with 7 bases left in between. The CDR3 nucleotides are TGTGCCAGTAAGCGGGTCACTGAAGCTTTCTTT. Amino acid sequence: CASKRVTEAFF.

The DNA for the CDR3 is TGTGCCAGCAGCGAAATGGCCGGGACACAGGGAAACACCATATATTTT. This sequence encodes CASSEMAGTQGNTIYF. The V call is TRBV3-1 (or the pseudogene TRBV3-2), the J call TRBJ1-3; perhaps TRBD1 as D (6 bases). V dropped 5 bases and J dropped 4 bases, with 18 bases sitting between them. In germline, CDR1 is LGHDT, CDR2 YNNKEL (reference sequence). The length of the CDR3 is 16 residues.

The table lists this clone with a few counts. CDR3 nucleotides: TGTGCCAGCAGCCCCCGAAGGACTAGCGTGTACGAGCAGTACTTC. Amino acid sequence: CASSPRRTSVYEQYF. The J gene is TRBJ2-7, the V gene TRBV14; 9 nucleotides match TRBD2. V lost 4 bases, J lost 4 bases, and 8 bases stayed unmatched. The CDR3 has 15 amino acids. The germline gives CDR1 SGHDN, CDR2 FVKESK.

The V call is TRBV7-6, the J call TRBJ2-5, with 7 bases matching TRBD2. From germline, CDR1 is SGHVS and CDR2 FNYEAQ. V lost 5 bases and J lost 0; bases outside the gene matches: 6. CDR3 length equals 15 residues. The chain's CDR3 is CASSALGGYQETQYF. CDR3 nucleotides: TGTGCCAGCAGCGCGTTGGGGGGGTACCAAGAGACCCAGTACTTC.